The sequence of this T cell receptor beta chain was determined in a study of blood T cell repertoires in COVID-19. Data came from immunoSEQ multiplex PCR; TCRdb stores just in-frame clones and leaves some out. Among a few hundred thousand clones listed, 90% were seen once. CDR3 length: 14 residues. Germline V CDR1 and CDR2: MNHEY, SVGAGI. V was cut by 7 bases and J by 3 bases, with 14 bases left in between. The chain is built from TRBV6-5 and TRBJ2-3; a possible D gene is TRBD1 (6 bases). The sequenced material came from PBMCs or T cells enriched from blood (not recorded which). This TCR derives from a young man who had recovered from COVID-19. Here the CDR3 reads CASIFTGTTDTQYF. The CDR3 nucleotides are TGTGCCAGCATCTTCACAGGGACGACAGATACGCAGTATTTT.